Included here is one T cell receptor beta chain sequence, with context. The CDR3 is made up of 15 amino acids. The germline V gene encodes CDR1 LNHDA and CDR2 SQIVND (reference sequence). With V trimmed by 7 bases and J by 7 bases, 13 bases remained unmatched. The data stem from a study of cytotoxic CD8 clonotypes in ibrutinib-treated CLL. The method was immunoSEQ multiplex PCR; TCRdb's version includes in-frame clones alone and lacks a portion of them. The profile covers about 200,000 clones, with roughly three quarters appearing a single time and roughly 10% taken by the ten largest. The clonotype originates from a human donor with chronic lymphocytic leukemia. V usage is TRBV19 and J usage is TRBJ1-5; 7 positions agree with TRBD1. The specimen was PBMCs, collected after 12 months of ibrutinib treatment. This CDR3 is CASTPSDTGDQPQHF. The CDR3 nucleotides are TGTGCCAGTACCCCGAGCGACACAGGGGACCAGCCCCAGCATTTT.